The next 15 T cell receptor beta chains were all read from a single sample in a study of beta chain features in type 1 diabetes (dated by TCRdb to 2016 to 2019). Libraries were built with the immunoSEQ multiplex PCR assay. The High Capacity cDNA Reverse Transcription Kit was used to reverse transcribe all of the isolated RNA, meaning that expressed TCRB transcripts were what got sequenced. What TCRdb holds here is the immuneACCESS table cut down to in-frame rearrangements. Part of the clones is not present; checked against another copy, under half of the missing clones reflect an unresolved V gene, and the others are unexplained. The sample table shows tens of thousands of clones, and under 50% are seen once. Approximately 1.5% of the sample is taken by the ten largest. Beyond this particular receptor, the publication reports: A moderate but significant shortening of TCRB CDR3 length was observed in type 1 diabetes patients in all four CD4+ subsets.

The antigens of these receptors remain unknown. Sequenced input: Tregs from blood. The cell subset or site label on this specimen signifies: regulatory CD4+ T cells. These receptors originate from a man aged 30 to 45 with type 1 diabetes.

The chain employs TRBV23-1 and TRBJ2-1; 16 bases match TRBD2. TRBV23-1 is given ORF status, its function remaining uncertain. V shed 0 bases and J 7 bases; nucleotides not matched to a gene: 0. The CDR3 sequence is 16 residues long. This CDR3 is CASSQSGLAGGNEQFF. In DNA, the CDR3 is TGCGCCAGCAGTCAATCGGGACTAGCGGGAGGGAATGAGCAGTTCTTC.

This clone has just a few counts. The V gene is TRBV19, the J gene TRBJ2-4; TRBD2 matches at 15 bases. CDR1 and CDR2 from the germline V gene are LNHDA and SQIVND (reference sequence). V shed 4 bases and J 9 bases; nucleotides not matched to a gene: 7. This CDR3 region has 16 residues. Here the CDR3 reads CASSTGLAGGSSIQYF. The CDR3 coding sequence is TGTGCCAGTAGTACGGGACTAGCGGGAGGATCAAGCATTCAGTACTTC.

V is TRBV29-1 and J is TRBJ2-1, with D perhaps matching TRBD1 (6 bases). This CDR3 has 13 amino acids. Germline V lookup: CDR1 SQVTM, CDR2 ANQGSEA. The V and J ends lost 4 bases and 2 bases respectively, with 9 bases between them. The CDR3 DNA reads as TGCAGCGTTGCAGGGGTCCCCTACAATGAGCAGTTCTTC. It codes for CSVAGVPYNEQFF.

The chain uses TRBV10-2 and TRBJ2-1; D is perhaps TRBD2 (6 bases). This CDR3 is built from 16 residues. Germline lookup yields CDR1 WSHSY and CDR2 SAAADI. V gave up 0 bases and J gave up 0 bases, with 9 bases separating them. CDR3 protein: CASSESGGNSYNEQFF. CDR3 DNA sequence: TGCGCCAGCAGTGAGTCAGGCGGGAACTCCTACAATGAGCAGTTCTTC.

CDR3: CASSFLAHATYEQYF. CDR3 coding DNA: TGTGCCAGCAGTTTCCTAGCGCACGCTACCTACGAGCAGTACTTC. The gene calls are TRBV28 and TRBJ2-5; tentatively, D is TRBD2 (6 bases). The end of the DNA fits TRBJ2-7 better, so the J call may be wrong. The CDR3 has 15 residues. Germline values: CDR1 MDHEN, CDR2 SYDVKM.

This sequence joins TRBV4-3 and TRBJ2-7; 9 bases map to TRBD2. J was trimmed by 3 bases and V by 1 base; bases with no gene match: 4. This CDR3 spans 15 amino acids. Germline V gene sequence: CDR1 LGHNA, CDR2 YSLEER. The CDR3 region is CASSQGLAGFYEQYF. The CDR3 DNA reads as TGCGCCAGCAGCCAAGGTCTAGCGGGGTTCTACGAGCAGTACTTC.

This clone was counted a few times. The CDR3 bases are TGCAGCGCGGGGGGGCTACACACAGATACGCAGTATTTT. As protein: CSAGGLHTDTQYF. This chain links TRBV29-1 with TRBJ2-3, with 8 bases identical to TRBD2. The CDR3 has 13 residues. V trimming: 7 bases; J trimming: 2 bases; junction bases outside the gene matches: 5. The germline gives CDR1 SQVTM, CDR2 ANQGSEA.

This clone was counted a few times. The CDR3 DNA sequence: TGTGCCAGCAGTTACTCTCCGGACAGGAGAAAACATGGCTACACCTTC. Translating it yields CASSYSPDRRKHGYTF. V is TRBV6-5 and J is TRBJ1-2; 7 bases fit TRBD1. V was clipped by 0 bases and J by 6 bases; unmatched bases: 10. The germline V gene encodes CDR1 MNHEY and CDR2 SVGAGI. CDR3 length equals 16 residues.

In this sample, this clone is medium-sized. V usage is TRBV6-4 and J usage is TRBJ2-2, with 7 bases identical to TRBD1. Germline values: CDR1 MRHNA, CDR2 SNTAGT. The CDR3 covers 13 residues. After removal of 5 bases from V and 7 bases from J, the junction contained 4 bases not matched to a gene. CDR3 sequence reads: CASSSQGSGELFF. In nucleotides, the CDR3 is TGTGCCAGCAGTTCACAGGGGAGCGGGGAGCTGTTTTTT.

This clone has more than one count but fewer than ten. This rearrangement joins TRBV19 to TRBJ2-6; TRBD2 is a possible D gene (6 bases). V was cut by 4 bases and J by 0 bases, with 19 bases left in between. Germline-derived CDR1 and CDR2 are LNHDA and SQIVND (reference sequence). CDR3 length: 19 amino acids. The DNA of the CDR3 is TGTGCCAGTAGTAACCGGGACTTTCTACTTTACTCTGGGGCCAACGTCCTGACTTTC. Its protein product is CASSNRDFLLYSGANVLTF.

The genes are TRBV7-2 and TRBJ2-3, with D tentatively TRBD2 (6 bases). Germline V gives CDR1 SGHTA, CDR2 FQGNSA. The CDR3 loop spans 13 amino acids. Trimming took 6 bases from V and 6 from J, leaving 13 bases between them. CDR3 residues: CASSRLVRDTQYF. The CDR3 DNA follows: TGTGCCAGCAGTCGACTAGTGCGGGATACGCAGTATTTT.

This chain joins TRBV7-9 and TRBJ2-5; D might be TRBD2 (5 bases). With the DNA end fitting TRBJ2-7 better, the J assignment may be wrong. This CDR3 contains 14 residues. From germline, CDR1 is SEHNR and CDR2 FQNEAQ (reference sequence). The CDR3 here is CASISYGNGSEQYF. For the CDR3, the DNA is TGTGCCAGCATATCTTACGGGAATGGTTCCGAGCAGTACTTC.

The rearrangement joins TRBV7-2 to TRBJ2-7; D call uncertain. Germline assignment: CDR1 SGHTA and CDR2 FQGNSA. This CDR3 is 11 amino acids long. The ends were cut back, 1 base at V and 7 bases at J, with 5 bases in the middle. For the CDR3, the DNA is TGTGCCAGCAGCTTAGGGCTTGAGCAGTACTTC. Its translation is CASSLGLEQYF.

The chain uses TRBV6-6 and TRBJ1-3; TRBD1 is a possible D gene (5 bases). The germline gives CDR1 MNHNY, CDR2 SVGAGI (reference sequence). The CDR3 loop spans 13 amino acids. Trimming stripped 9 bases from V and 4 bases from J, with 13 bases between. CDR3 nucleotide sequence: TGTGCCAGTTGGGGCCCCACGGGAAACACCATATATTTT. Amino acids: CASWGPTGNTIYF.

The rearrangement joins TRBV7-2 to TRBJ2-7; 7 positions agree with TRBD1. After removal of 6 bases from V and 2 bases from J, the junction contained 16 bases not matched to a gene. In germline, CDR1 is SGHTA, CDR2 FQGNSA. The CDR3 is made up of 17 amino acids. The CDR3 protein is CASRQGWWDSSTYEQYF. DNA for the CDR3: TGTGCCAGCAGACAAGGGTGGTGGGACAGTTCGACCTACGAGCAGTACTTC.